Below, 3 T cell receptor beta chains from the same sample are listed, as sequenced in a study of T cell responses to AZD1222 COVID-19 vaccine. The assay was immunoSEQ multiplex PCR, and TCRdb's table has in-frame clones only and misses some. The sample has about 110,000 clones, 88% seen once; the top ten hold around 13%. The sequences come from peripheral blood, collected on day 0 of MenACWY control vaccination. Source of these receptors: an adult in good health.

The CDR3 reads CASSLTGGPGGYTF. The CDR3 nucleotides are TGTGCCAGCAGTTTAACAGGGGGCCCGGGAGGCTACACCTTC. The chain links TRBV27 to TRBJ1-2; 9 bases line up with TRBD1. V dropped 2 bases and J dropped 8; count of bases not matched to a gene: 6. The CDR3 runs 14 residues. Germline CDR1 reads MNHEY; CDR2 reads SMNVEV (reference sequence).

The chain combines TRBV6-1 with TRBJ2-5; 13 positions match TRBD2. The germline V gene has CDR1 MNHNS and CDR2 SASEGT. The junction had 9 bases not matched to a gene; V was cut back by 3 bases and J by 5 bases. The CDR3 has 17 amino acids. The DNA of the CDR3 is TGTGCCAGCAGTGAGCGGACTAGCGGGGGTCTTATGGAGACCCAGTACTTC. This codes for CASSERTSGGLMETQYF.

This chain joins TRBV3-1 (or the pseudogene TRBV3-2) and TRBJ2-7, with no clear D. V lost 3 bases, J lost 6 bases, and 3 bases lay in between. The CDR3 runs to 10 residues. CDR1 and CDR2 (germline): LGHDT, YNNKEL (reference sequence). CDR3 amino acids: CASSHSEQYF. The CDR3 DNA sequence: TGTGCCAGCAGCCACAGCGAGCAGTACTTC.